This T cell receptor (beta chain) is from a study of blood T cell repertoires in COVID-19. About the research overall: Sites in the United States, Italy and Spain provided acute and convalescent COVID-19 samples. The analysed material was cDNA or gDNA that came from T cells, B-cell-depleted T cells, or PBMCs.

V gave up 6 bases and J gave up 8 bases; unmatched junction bases: 14. In germline, CDR1 is SQVTM, CDR2 ANQGSEA. The CDR3 spans 14 residues. Source study methods: How many nucleated cells were present was estimated from reference gene primer amplification. Repertoires were generated with immunoSEQ multiplex PCR, while TCRdb's copy carries only in-frame clones and drops some. V and J calls and clone size are copied from that table; D and trimming were computed from the DNA. The data contain about 240,000 clones, about 88% of them seen just once; the ten biggest clones take up around 0.91%. The sequence came from a woman aged 40 to 50 who had recovered from COVID-19. The rearrangement joins TRBV29-1 to TRBJ1-2, with 8 bases aligning to TRBD1. Sequenced material: peripheral blood. The CDR3 sequence: CSVGPLRGLRGYTF. DNA for the CDR3: TGCAGCGTGGGACCACTCAGGGGGCTTCGGGGCTACACCTTC.